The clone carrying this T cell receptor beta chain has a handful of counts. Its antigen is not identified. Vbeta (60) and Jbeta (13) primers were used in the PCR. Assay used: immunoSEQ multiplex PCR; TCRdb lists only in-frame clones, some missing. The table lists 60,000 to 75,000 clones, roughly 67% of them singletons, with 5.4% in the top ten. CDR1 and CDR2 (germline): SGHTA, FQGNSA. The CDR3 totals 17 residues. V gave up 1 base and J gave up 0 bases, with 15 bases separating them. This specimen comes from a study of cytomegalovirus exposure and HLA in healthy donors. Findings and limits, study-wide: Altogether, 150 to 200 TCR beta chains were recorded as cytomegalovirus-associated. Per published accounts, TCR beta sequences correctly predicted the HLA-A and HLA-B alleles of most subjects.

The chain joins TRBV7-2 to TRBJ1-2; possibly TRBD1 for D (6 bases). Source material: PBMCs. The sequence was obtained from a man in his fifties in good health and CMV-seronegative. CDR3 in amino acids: CASSLGGSQGANYGYTF. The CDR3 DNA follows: TGTGCCAGCAGCTTAGGTGGCTCACAGGGAGCTAACTATGGCTACACCTTC.